Shown below are 29 T cell receptor beta chains from a single sample sequenced in a study of post-analysis software for immune sequencing data. Broader study findings: Patients had higher frequencies than controls of about 5 TRBV segments, including TRBV5-6, TRBV5-1 and TRBV20-1.

Researchers reported that TCR beta cDNA libraries carried unique molecular identifiers. TCRdb redid the calling of the PCR reads with MiXCR, one entry per CDR3 protein. The data show 430,000 or so distinct CDR3 sequences, with 30% to 45% seen just once and about 8% held by the top ten. These TCRs are of unknown antigen specificity. The material sequenced was blood. The source is a girl between 2 and 10 years old with multiple sclerosis.

CDR3 DNA sequence: TGTGCCAGCAGTTTTAGACTAGCGGGGGGGCCTCTCTACAATGAGCAGTTCTTC. Residues: CASSFRLAGGPLYNEQFF. The chain employs TRBV28 and TRBJ2-1, with 14 bases identical to TRBD2. The CDR3 spans 18 residues. V lost 3 bases, J lost 3 bases, and 7 bases stayed unmatched. Germline lookup yields CDR1 MDHEN and CDR2 SYDVKM.

The chain joins TRBV7-2 to TRBJ1-6; TRBD1 agrees at 9 bases. Germline CDR1 SGHTA, CDR2 FQGNSA. Trimming at V came to 7 bases and at J to 9 bases, leaving 10 bases not matched to a gene. The CDR3 covers 15 residues. As DNA, the CDR3 is TGTGCCAGCATTCCCGGGACAGGGTTAGGTTCACCCCTCCACTTT. As protein: CASIPGTGLGSPLHF.

Details on this clonotype: This clone may be a read error of a much larger clone one base away. This chain links TRBV12-3 or TRBV12-4 with TRBJ2-3; D uncertain. CDR3 length equals 11 residues. CDR3 in DNA: TGTGCCAGCAGCCACACAGATACGCAGTGTTTT. This sequence encodes CASSHTDTQCF.

The chain employs TRBV18 and TRBJ2-1; 7 nucleotides line up with TRBD2. V trimming: 3 bases; J trimming: 7 bases; junction bases outside the gene matches: 9. This CDR3 has 15 amino acids. Germline CDR1 reads KGHSH; CDR2 reads LQKENI. Here the CDR3 reads CASSPVGGRPNEQFF. CDR3 sequence (DNA): TGTGCCAGCTCACCGGTGGGAGGGCGCCCGAATGAGCAGTTCTTC. The variable domain in full, completed from reference TRBV18 and TRBJ2-1, reads NAGVMQNPRHLVRRRGQEARLRCSPMKGHSHVYWYRQLPEEGLKFMVYLQKENIIDESGMPKERFSAEFPKEGPSILRIQQVVRGDSAAYFCASSPVGGRPNEQFFGPGTRLTVL.

The V gene is TRBV11-2, the J gene TRBJ1-1, with TRBD1 as a possible D gene (6 bases). V was clipped by 5 bases and J by 6 bases, with 10 bases between them. The CDR3 length is 12 residues. Looked up from germline, CDR1 is SGHAT and CDR2 is FQNNGV. The CDR3 spells CASSQRQAEAFF. For the CDR3, the DNA is TGTGCCAGCAGCCAAAGACAGGCTGAAGCTTTCTTT.

The chain combines TRBV7-2 with TRBJ2-1, with D tentatively TRBD1 or TRBD2 (5 bases each). Between the trimmed V and J ends, which lost 1 base and 10 bases, there was a span of 17 bases. This CDR3 is built from 15 residues. CDR1 and CDR2 (germline): SGHTA, FQGNSA. Here the CDR3 DNA reads TGTGCCAGCAGCTTAGTGGTTCGGGCTCGGGGCGAGCAGTTCTTC. Protein: CASSLVVRARGEQFF.

A few counts support this clonotype. The chain couples TRBV5-1 to TRBJ2-3; 8 bases align to TRBD1. This CDR3 has 15 residues. CDR1 and CDR2 (germline): SGHRS, YFSETQ. Trimming took 4 bases from V and 2 from J; bases not matched to a gene: 6. This CDR3 reads CASSLRTGNTDTQYF. CDR3 DNA sequence: TGCGCCAGCAGCCTGAGGACAGGGAACACAGATACGCAGTATTTT.

The V call is TRBV20-1, the J call TRBJ2-3; D may be TRBD2 (5 bases). The CDR3 has 11 amino acids. The germline CDR1 and CDR2 sequences are DFQATT and SNEGSKA (reference sequence). Trimming stripped 6 bases from V and 4 bases from J, with 8 bases between. CDR3 nucleotide sequence: TGCAGTGCGGGAGAGCCAGATACGCAGTATTTT. Amino acids: CSAGEPDTQYF.

This clonotype was observed a few times. The V gene is TRBV6-6, the J gene TRBJ1-6, with TRBD1 matching over 7 bases. CDR1 is MNHNY, CDR2 SVGAGI, per germline (reference sequence). The CDR3 loop spans 13 amino acids. Trimming took 8 bases from V and 5 from J; bases not matched to a gene: 3. The CDR3 DNA reads as TGTGCCAGCGGGACAGAAAATAATTCACCCCTCCACTTT. It encodes CASGTENNSPLHF.

This clonotype has only a few counts. The chain uses TRBV4-1 and TRBJ1-1; D remains ambiguous. Looked up from germline, CDR1 is MGHRA and CDR2 is YSYEKL. Trimming pared 0 bases from V and 1 base from J, leaving 3 bases between. This CDR3 is 13 amino acids long. In DNA, the CDR3 is TGCGCCAGCAGCCAAGATTCGAACACTGAAGCTTTCTTT. This gives the protein CASSQDSNTEAFF.

This clonotype appeared a few times. The chain joins TRBV12-3 or TRBV12-4 to TRBJ2-4; D is unclear. The DNA matches TRBJ2-7 better at its end, which makes the J call doubtful. The CDR3 is 15 residues long. For the CDR3, the DNA is TGTGCCAGCAGCCCCCTGGGTTACACCCAGTACGAGCAGTACTTC. Translation: CASSPLGYTQYEQYF.

The chain couples TRBV10-3 to TRBJ2-1; no reliable D call. The CDR3 loop spans 15 amino acids. Trimming removed 0 bases from V and 4 bases from J, with 10 bases in between. The germline gives CDR1 ENHRY, CDR2 SYGVKD. The CDR3 DNA sequence: TGTGCCATCAGTGAGTCCAAGACGGATTACAATGAGCAGTTCTTC. Protein product: CAISESKTDYNEQFF.

This chain links TRBV7-9 with TRBJ1-2; 8 bases align to TRBD1. The CDR3 extends over 14 amino acids. V trimming: 8 bases; J trimming: 7 bases; junction bases outside the gene matches: 12. In germline, CDR1 is SEHNR, CDR2 FQNEAQ (reference sequence). The CDR3 sequence: CASYASGQGGGYTF. DNA for the CDR3: TGTGCCAGCTACGCCTCAGGACAGGGTGGTGGCTACACCTTC.

For the CDR3, the DNA is TGTGCCAGCAGCAATTTGATTGGGACAGGGGTTCACGAGCAGTACTTC. Its translation: CASSNLIGTGVHEQYF. V is TRBV9 and J is TRBJ2-5; TRBD1 matches 10 bases. The DNA matches TRBJ2-7 better at its end, which makes the J call doubtful. Germline loops: CDR1 SGDLS, CDR2 YYNGEE. The CDR3 loop spans 16 amino acids.

The V and J genes are TRBV10-2 and TRBJ2-7; D is undetermined. The CDR3 is made up of 13 amino acids. Germline-derived CDR1 and CDR2 are WSHSY and SAAADI. V was cut by 4 bases and J by 2 bases, with 9 bases left in between. The CDR3 bases are TGCGCCAGCAGTGGGGCAGTTACCTACGAGCAGTACTTC. This encodes CASSGAVTYEQYF.

The chain is built from TRBV4-2 and TRBJ2-3, with 7 positions matching TRBD2. The CDR3 covers 17 residues. CDR1 is LGHNA, CDR2 YNFKEQ, per germline. V trimming: 6 bases; J trimming: 1 base; junction bases outside the gene matches: 13. CDR3 nucleotide sequence: TGTGCCAGCAGAAAACTGAGCGGGACCCCGGGCACAGATACGCAGTATTTT. It codes for CASRKLSGTPGTDTQYF.

This clonotype was counted a few times. V is TRBV15 and J is TRBJ2-1; D unclear. Germline assignment: CDR1 LNHNV and CDR2 YYDKDF (reference sequence). There are 15 residues in the CDR3. V shed 0 bases and J shed 7 bases, with 13 bases lying between them. For the CDR3, the DNA is TGTGCCACCAGCAGAGATACGGTGAATGCAAATGAGCAGTTCTTC. Translating it yields CATSRDTVNANEQFF.

This clonotype was counted a few times. The rearrangement joins TRBV4-1 to TRBJ1-2, with 9 bases matching TRBD1. This CDR3 is 16 amino acids long. Germline-derived CDR1 and CDR2 are MGHRA and YSYEKL. Trimming cost V 1 base and J 6 bases; bases outside gene matches: 9. The CDR3 DNA is TGCGCCAGCAGCCAAGCTCCGGGACAGGGTAAGGATGGCTACACCTTC. Translating gives CASSQAPGQGKDGYTF.

A remark on this clonotype: One base away lies a much larger clone, so this may be a sequencing read error. V gene TRBV2 combines with J gene TRBJ2-5, with D possibly being TRBD2 (6 bases). Trimming pared 6 bases from V and 11 bases from J, leaving 19 bases between. Looked up from germline, CDR1 is SNHLY and CDR2 is FYNNEI. This CDR3 comprises 13 residues. The CDR3 here is CASSGSFGNEQYF. For the CDR3, the DNA is TGTGCCAGCAGCGGGAGTTTCGGCAATGAGCAGTACTTC.

The chain combines TRBV6-2 or TRBV6-3 with TRBJ1-2; no clear D gene. V lost 10 bases, J lost 1 base, and 10 bases lay in between. The germline V gene encodes CDR1 MNHEY and CDR2 SVGEGT. This CDR3 contains 12 residues. CDR3 region: CATGQSNYGYTF. The CDR3 nucleotides read TGTGCCACCGGTCAGAGTAACTATGGCTACACCTTC.

This clonotype was counted a single time. V usage is TRBV7-6 and J usage is TRBJ2-2, with D possibly matching TRBD2 (6 bases). The V gene lost 4 bases and the J gene lost 7 bases, with 22 bases spanning the gap. The CDR3 runs 17 residues. CDR1 SGHVS and CDR2 FNYEAQ come from the germline V gene. The CDR3 protein is CASSSNHLVGGIGELFF. The CDR3 DNA sequence: TGTGCCAGCAGCTCAAACCACCTCGTTGGAGGGATCGGGGAGCTGTTTTTT.

The genes are TRBV3-1 and TRBJ2-1; TRBD2 aligns across 7 bases. The CDR3 is made up of 17 amino acids. Germline V gene lookup returns CDR1 LGHDT and CDR2 YNNKEL (reference sequence). After removal of 1 base from V and 4 bases from J, the junction contained 10 bases not matched to a gene. Here the CDR3 DNA reads TGTGCCAGCAGCCAAGTCGGAGGGTCTAGCGGATACAATGAGCAGTTCTTC. Translating gives CASSQVGGSSGYNEQFF.

This clonotype was detected only a few times. J is TRBJ2-7 and V is TRBV7-2, with a tentative D call TRBD2 (6 bases). This CDR3 is built from 15 residues. Germline assignment: CDR1 SGHTA and CDR2 FQGNSA. V was cut by 5 bases and J by 3 bases, with 17 bases left in between. CDR3 in DNA: TGTGCCAGCAGCGCGGACCCTGGGGAGGTCTACGAGCAGTACTTC. Protein product: CASSADPGEVYEQYF.

The chain employs TRBV20-1 and TRBJ2-5; 8 bases fit TRBD2. V gave up 2 bases and J gave up 4 bases; unmatched junction bases: 12. The germline V gene encodes CDR1 DFQATT and CDR2 SNEGSKA (reference sequence). The CDR3 sequence is 16 residues long. DNA for the CDR3: TGCAGTGCTAGAAGACAGCCTAGCGGGTGGGGAGAGACCCAGTACTTC. Its translation is CSARRQPSGWGETQYF.

This sequence joins TRBV25-1 and TRBJ1-1; TRBD1 might be the D (5 bases). The CDR3 covers 17 residues. Germline values: CDR1 MGHDK, CDR2 SYGVNS. The V gene lost 2 bases and the J gene lost 5 bases, with 21 bases spanning the gap. In nucleotides, the CDR3 is TGTGCCAGCAGTGAACTACTAGCCTTCCCAGGGCAAACTGAAGCTTTCTTT. This sequence encodes CASSELLAFPGQTEAFF.

The CDR3 region has the DNA TGTGCCAGCAGCTGGACCGGACGGGACACTGAAGCTTTCTTT. Its translation is CASSWTGRDTEAFF. The chain uses TRBV5-5 and TRBJ1-1; no clear D. The CDR3 is 14 amino acids. In germline, CDR1 is SGHKS, CDR2 YYEKEE (reference sequence). With 3 bases removed from V and 3 bases from J, the gap between germline ends came to 12 bases.

Here the CDR3 reads CASSYSTQIHRLYF. The CDR3 DNA is TGTGCCAGCAGTTACTCGACACAAATCCATAGGCTGTACTTC. The chain is built from TRBV6-5 and TRBJ2-7; no firm D call. V shed 0 bases and J shed 12 bases, with 18 bases lying between them. Germline V gene sequence: CDR1 MNHEY, CDR2 SVGAGI. The CDR3 extends over 14 amino acids.

This rearrangement joins TRBV7-9 to TRBJ1-1, with TRBD1 matching over 12 bases. This CDR3 spans 14 amino acids. Per germline, CDR1 SEHNR and CDR2 FQNEAQ (reference sequence). With V trimmed by 11 bases and J by 4 bases, 8 bases remained unmatched. This chain's CDR3 is CAEGTGGWSTEAFF. Written as DNA, the CDR3 is TGTGCCGAGGGGACAGGGGGCTGGAGCACTGAAGCTTTCTTT.

This clonotype was counted between two and nine times. The chain uses TRBV20-1 and TRBJ2-1; TRBD2 is a possible D gene (6 bases). Per germline, CDR1 DFQATT and CDR2 SNEGSKA (reference sequence). V was pared by 7 bases and J by 3 bases, with 10 bases between. The CDR3 length is 12 residues. The CDR3 DNA reads as TGCAGTGTGTCCGGGGGCTACAATGAGCAGTTCTTC. Translating gives CSVSGGYNEQFF.